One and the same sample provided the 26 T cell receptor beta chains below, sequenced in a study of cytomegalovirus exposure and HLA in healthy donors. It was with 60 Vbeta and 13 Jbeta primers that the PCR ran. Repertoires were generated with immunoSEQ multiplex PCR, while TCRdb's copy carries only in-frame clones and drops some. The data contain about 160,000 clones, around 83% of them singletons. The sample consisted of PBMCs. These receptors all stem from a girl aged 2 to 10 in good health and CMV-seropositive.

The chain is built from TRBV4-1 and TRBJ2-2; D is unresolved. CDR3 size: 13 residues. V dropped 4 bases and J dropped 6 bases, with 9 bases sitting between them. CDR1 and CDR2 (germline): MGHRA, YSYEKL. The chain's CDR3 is CASSLPSAGELFF. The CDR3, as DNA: TGCGCCAGCAGCCTTCCTTCCGCCGGGGAGCTGTTTTTT.

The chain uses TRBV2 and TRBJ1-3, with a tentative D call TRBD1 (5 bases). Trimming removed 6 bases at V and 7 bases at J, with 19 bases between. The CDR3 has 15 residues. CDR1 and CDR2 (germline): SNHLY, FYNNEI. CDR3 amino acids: CASRTETDPVNTIYF. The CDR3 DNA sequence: TGTGCCAGCAGAACGGAGACAGACCCGGTCAACACCATATATTTT.

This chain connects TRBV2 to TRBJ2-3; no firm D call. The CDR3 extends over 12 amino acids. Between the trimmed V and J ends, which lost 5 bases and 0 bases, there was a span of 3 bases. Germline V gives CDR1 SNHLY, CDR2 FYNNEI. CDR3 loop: CASSYSTDTQYF. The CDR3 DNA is TGTGCCAGCAGTTATAGCACAGATACGCAGTATTTT.

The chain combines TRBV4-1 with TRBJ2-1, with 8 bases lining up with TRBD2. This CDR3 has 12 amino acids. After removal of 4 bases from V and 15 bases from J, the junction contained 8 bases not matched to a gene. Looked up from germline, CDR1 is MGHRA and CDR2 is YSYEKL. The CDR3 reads CASSPWGLGRFF. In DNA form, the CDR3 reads TGCGCCAGCAGCCCTTGGGGACTAGGTCGGTTCTTC.

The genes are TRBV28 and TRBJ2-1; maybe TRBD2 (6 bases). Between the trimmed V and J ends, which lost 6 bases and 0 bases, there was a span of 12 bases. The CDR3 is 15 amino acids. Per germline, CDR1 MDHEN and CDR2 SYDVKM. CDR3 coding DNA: TGTGCCAGCAGGTCGCTAGCGCACTCCTACAATGAGCAGTTCTTC. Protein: CASRSLAHSYNEQFF.

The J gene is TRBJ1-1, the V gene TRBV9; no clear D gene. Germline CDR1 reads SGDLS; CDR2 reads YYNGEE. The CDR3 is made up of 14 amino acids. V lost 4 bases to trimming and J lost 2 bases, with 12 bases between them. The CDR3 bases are TGTGCCAGCAGCCCGACCGGACTTAACACTGAAGCTTTCTTT. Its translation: CASSPTGLNTEAFF.

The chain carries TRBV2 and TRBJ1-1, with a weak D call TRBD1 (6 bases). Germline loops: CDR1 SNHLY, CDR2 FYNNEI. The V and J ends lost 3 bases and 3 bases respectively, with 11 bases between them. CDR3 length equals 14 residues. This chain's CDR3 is CASSDGQTHTEAFF. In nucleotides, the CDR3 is TGTGCCAGCAGTGACGGACAGACCCACACTGAAGCTTTCTTT.

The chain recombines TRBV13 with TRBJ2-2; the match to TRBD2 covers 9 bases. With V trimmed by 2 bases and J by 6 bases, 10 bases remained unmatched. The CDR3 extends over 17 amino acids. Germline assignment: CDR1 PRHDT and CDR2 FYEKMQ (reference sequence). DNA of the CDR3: TGTGCCAGCAGCTTAAAAAAGGCTAGCGGGAAGGCCGGGGAGCTGTTTTTT. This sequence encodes CASSLKKASGKAGELFF.

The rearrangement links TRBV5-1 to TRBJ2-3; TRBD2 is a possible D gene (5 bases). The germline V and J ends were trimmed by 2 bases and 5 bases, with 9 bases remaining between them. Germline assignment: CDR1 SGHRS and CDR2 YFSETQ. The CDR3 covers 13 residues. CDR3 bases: TGCGCCAGCAGCTTATCGGGAAGAGATACGCAGTATTTT. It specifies CASSLSGRDTQYF. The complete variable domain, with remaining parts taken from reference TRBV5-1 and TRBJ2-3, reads KAGVTQTPRYLIKTRGQQVTLSCSPISGHRSVSWYQQTPGQGLQFLFEYFSETQRNKGNFPGRFSGRQFSNSRSEMNVSTLELGDSALYLCASSLSGRDTQYFGPGTRLTVL.

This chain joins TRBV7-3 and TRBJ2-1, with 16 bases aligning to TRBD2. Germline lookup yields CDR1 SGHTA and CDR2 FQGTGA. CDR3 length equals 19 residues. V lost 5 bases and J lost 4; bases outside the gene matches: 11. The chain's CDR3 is CASSGAPGLAGGLYNEQFF. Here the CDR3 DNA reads TGTGCCAGCAGCGGAGCTCCGGGACTAGCGGGAGGGTTGTACAATGAGCAGTTCTTC.

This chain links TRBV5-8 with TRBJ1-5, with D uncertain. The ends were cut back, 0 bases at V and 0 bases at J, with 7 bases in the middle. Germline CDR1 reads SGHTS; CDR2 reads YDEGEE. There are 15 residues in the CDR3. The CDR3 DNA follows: TGTGCCAGCAGCTTGGGAGCCGCTAGCAATCAGCCCCAGCATTTT. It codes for CASSLGAASNQPQHF. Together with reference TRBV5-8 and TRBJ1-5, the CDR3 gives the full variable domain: EAGVTQSPTHLIKTRGQQATLRCSPISGHTSVYWYQQALGLGLQFLLWYDEGEERNRGNFPPRFSGRQFPNYSSELNVNALELEDSALYLCASSLGAASNQPQHFGDGTRLSIL.

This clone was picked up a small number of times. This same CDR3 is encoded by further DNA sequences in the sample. CDR3 DNA sequence: TGTGCCTGGAGTGTGAGAGAAAAACTGTTTTTT. Residues: CAWSVREKLFF. This chain uses TRBV30 with TRBJ1-4; D gene unclear. Germline CDR1 and CDR2: GTSNPN and SVGIG (reference sequence). The V end was cut by 0 bases, the J end by 8 bases, with 4 bases between. This CDR3 region has 11 residues.

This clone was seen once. CDR3 amino acids: CASSPTRAGEETQYF. DNA of the CDR3: TGTGCCAGCAGTCCTACCAGAGCGGGAGAGGAGACCCAGTACTTC. The chain couples TRBV6-5 to TRBJ2-5; TRBD2 aligns across 8 bases. The germline gives CDR1 MNHEY, CDR2 SVGAGI. Unmatched junction bases numbered 10, after V lost 5 bases and J lost 5 bases. CDR3 length: 15 residues.

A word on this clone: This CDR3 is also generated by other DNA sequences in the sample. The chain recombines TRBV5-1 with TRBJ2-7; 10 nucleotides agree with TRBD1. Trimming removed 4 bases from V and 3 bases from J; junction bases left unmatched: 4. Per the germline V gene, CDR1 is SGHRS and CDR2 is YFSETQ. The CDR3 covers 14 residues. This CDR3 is CASSPGTGVYEQYF. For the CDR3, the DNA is TGCGCCAGCAGCCCCGGGACAGGGGTCTACGAGCAGTACTTC.

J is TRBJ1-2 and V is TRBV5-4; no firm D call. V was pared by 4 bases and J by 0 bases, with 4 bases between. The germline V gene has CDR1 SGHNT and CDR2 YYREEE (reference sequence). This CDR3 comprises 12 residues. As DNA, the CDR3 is TGTGCCAGCAGCCCTTCTAACTATGGCTACACCTTC. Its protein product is CASSPSNYGYTF.

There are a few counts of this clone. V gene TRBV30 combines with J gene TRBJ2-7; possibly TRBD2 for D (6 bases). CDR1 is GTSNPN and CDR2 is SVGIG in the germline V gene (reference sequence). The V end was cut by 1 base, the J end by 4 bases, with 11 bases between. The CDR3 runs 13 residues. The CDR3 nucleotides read TGTGCCTGGAGTGGACTAGACAGTTACGAGCAGTACTTC. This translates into CAWSGLDSYEQYF.

This CDR3 reads CATSNNPGQGYEQYF. In DNA form, the CDR3 reads TGTGCCACCAGCAACAACCCGGGACAGGGCTACGAGCAGTACTTC. The chain has TRBV15 and TRBJ2-7, with 9 bases aligning to TRBD1. The CDR3 is 15 amino acids. Germline CDR1 is LNHNV and CDR2 is YYDKDF (reference sequence). Trimming at V came to 4 bases and at J to 3 bases, leaving 7 bases not matched to a gene.

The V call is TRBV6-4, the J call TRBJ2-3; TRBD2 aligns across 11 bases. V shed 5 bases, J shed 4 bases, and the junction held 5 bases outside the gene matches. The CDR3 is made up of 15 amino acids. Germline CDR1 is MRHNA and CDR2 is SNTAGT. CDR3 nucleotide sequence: TGTGCCAGCAGTCGGATAGCGGGAGGGCCAGATACGCAGTATTTT. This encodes CASSRIAGGPDTQYF.

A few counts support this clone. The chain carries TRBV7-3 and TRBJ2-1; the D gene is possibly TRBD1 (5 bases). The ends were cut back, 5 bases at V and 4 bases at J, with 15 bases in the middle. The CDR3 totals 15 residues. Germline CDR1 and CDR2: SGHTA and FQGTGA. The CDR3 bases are TGTGCCAGCAGCCCAAGGGGCGGCCGATACAATGAGCAGTTCTTC. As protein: CASSPRGGRYNEQFF.

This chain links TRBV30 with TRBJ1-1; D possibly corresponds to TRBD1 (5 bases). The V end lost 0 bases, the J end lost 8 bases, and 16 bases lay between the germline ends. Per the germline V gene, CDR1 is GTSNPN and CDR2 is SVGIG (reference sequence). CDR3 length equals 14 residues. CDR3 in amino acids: CAWSVGFARAEAFF. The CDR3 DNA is TGTGCCTGGAGTGTTGGGTTCGCCAGGGCGGAAGCTTTCTTT.

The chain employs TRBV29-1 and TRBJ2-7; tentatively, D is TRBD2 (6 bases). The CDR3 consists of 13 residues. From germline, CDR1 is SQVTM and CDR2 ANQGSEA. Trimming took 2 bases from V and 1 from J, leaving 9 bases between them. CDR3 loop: CSVEQGGSYEQYF. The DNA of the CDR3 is TGCAGCGTTGAACAGGGAGGATCCTACGAGCAGTACTTC.

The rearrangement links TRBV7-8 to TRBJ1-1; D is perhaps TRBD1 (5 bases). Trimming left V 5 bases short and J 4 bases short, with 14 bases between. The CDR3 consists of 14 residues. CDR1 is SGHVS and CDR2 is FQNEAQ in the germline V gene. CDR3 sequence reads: CASSPGVRGTEAFF. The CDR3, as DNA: TGTGCCAGCAGCCCCGGCGTAAGGGGCACTGAAGCTTTCTTT. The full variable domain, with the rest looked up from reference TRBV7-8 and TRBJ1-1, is GAGVSQSPRYKVAKRGQDVALRCDPISGHVSLFWYQQALGQGPEFLTYFQNEAQLDKSGLPSDRFFAERPEGSVSTLKIQRTQQEDSAVYLCASSPGVRGTEAFFGQGTRLTVV.

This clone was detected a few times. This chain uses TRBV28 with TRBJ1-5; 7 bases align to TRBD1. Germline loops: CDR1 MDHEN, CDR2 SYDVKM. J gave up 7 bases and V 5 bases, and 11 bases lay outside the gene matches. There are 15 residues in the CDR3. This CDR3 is CASSPTGSNRQPQHF. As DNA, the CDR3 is TGTGCCAGCAGTCCGACAGGGTCGAATAGACAGCCCCAGCATTTT. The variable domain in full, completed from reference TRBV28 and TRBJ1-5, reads DVKVTQSSRYLVKRTGEKVFLECVQDMDHENMFWYRQDPGLGLRLIYFSYDVKMKEKGDIPEGYSVSREKKERFSLILESASTNQTSMYLCASSPTGSNRQPQHFGDGTRLSIL.

The CDR3 DNA reads TGCAGCGTCACCACCCGACAGGCCTCTTCCCTCCAAGCGTACGAGCAGTACTTC. Translated: CSVTTRQASSLQAYEQYF. The rearrangement joins TRBV29-1 to TRBJ2-7, with TRBD1 as a possible D gene (6 bases). V lost 6 bases and J 4 bases, leaving 31 bases between the germline ends. Germline V gene data show CDR1 as SQVTM and CDR2 as ANQGSEA. This CDR3 comprises 18 residues.

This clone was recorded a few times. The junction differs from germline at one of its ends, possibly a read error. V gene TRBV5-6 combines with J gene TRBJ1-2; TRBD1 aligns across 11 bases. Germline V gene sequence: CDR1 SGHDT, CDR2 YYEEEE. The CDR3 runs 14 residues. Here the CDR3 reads CASSWDRGTYGYPF. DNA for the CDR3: TGTGCCAGCAGTTGGGACAGGGGGACTTATGGCTACCCCTTC. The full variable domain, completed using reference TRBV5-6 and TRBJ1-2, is DAGVTQSPTHLIKTRGQQVTLRCSPKSGHDTVSWYQQALGQGPQFIFQYYEEEERQRGNFPDRFSGHQFPNYSSELNVNALLLGDSALYLCASSWDRGTYGYPFGSGTRLTVV.

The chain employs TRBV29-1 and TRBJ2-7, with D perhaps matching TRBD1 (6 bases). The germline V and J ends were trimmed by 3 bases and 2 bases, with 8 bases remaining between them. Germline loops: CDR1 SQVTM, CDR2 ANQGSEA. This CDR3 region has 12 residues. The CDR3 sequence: CSVEGHAYEQYF. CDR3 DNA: TGCAGCGTTGAGGGACACGCCTACGAGCAGTACTTC.